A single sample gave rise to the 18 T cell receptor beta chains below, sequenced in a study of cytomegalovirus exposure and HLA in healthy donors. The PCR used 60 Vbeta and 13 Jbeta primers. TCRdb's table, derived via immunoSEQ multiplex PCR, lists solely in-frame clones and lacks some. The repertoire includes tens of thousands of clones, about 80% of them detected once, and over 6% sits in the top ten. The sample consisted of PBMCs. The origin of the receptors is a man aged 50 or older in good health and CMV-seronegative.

This CDR3 is CASSPNRGFIDSPLHF. CDR3 in DNA: TGTGCCAGCTCGCCAAACCGAGGGTTCATAGATTCACCCCTCCACTTT. V usage is TRBV18 and J usage is TRBJ1-6; D ambiguous. Between the trimmed V and J ends, which lost 6 bases and 8 bases, there was a span of 20 bases. This CDR3 region has 16 residues. Per the germline V gene, CDR1 is KGHSH and CDR2 is LQKENI.

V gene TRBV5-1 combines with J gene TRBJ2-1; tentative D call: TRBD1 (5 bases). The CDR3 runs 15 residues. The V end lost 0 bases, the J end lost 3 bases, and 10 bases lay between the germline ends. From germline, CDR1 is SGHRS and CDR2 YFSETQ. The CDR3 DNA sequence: TGCGCCAGCAGCTTGGAACAAAGGGGCTACAATGAGCAGTTCTTC. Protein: CASSLEQRGYNEQFF. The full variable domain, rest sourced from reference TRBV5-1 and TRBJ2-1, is KAGVTQTPRYLIKTRGQQVTLSCSPISGHRSVSWYQQTPGQGLQFLFEYFSETQRNKGNFPGRFSGRQFSNSRSEMNVSTLELGDSALYLCASSLEQRGYNEQFFGPGTRLTVL.

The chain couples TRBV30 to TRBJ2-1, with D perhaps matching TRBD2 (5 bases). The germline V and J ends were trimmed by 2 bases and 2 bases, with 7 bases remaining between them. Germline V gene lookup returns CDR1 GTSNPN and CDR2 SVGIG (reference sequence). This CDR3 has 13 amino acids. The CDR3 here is CAWSHGTYNEQFF. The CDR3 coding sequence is TGTGCCTGGAGTCACGGGACCTACAATGAGCAGTTCTTC.

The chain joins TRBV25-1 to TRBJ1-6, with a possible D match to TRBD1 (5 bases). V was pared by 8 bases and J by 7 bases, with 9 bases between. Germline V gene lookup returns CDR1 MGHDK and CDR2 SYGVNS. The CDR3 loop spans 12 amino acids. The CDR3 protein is CASRGENSPLHF. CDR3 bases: TGTGCCAGCCGGGGGGAAAATTCACCCCTCCACTTT. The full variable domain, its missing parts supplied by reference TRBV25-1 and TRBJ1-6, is EADIYQTPRYLVIGTGKKITLECSQTMGHDKMYWYQQDPGMELHLIHYSYGVNSTEKGDLSSESTVSRIRTEHFPLTLESARPSHTSQYLCASRGENSPLHFGNGTRLTVT.

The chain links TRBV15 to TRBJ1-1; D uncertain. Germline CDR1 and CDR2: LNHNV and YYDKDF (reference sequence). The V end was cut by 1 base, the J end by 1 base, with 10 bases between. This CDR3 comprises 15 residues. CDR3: CATSRGEGPNTEAFF. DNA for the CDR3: TGTGCCACCAGCAGAGGGGAGGGCCCGAACACTGAAGCTTTCTTT.

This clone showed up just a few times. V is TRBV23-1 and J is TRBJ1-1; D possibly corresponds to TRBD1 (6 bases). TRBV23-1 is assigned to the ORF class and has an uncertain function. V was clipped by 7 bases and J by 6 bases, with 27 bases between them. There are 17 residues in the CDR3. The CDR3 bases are TGCGCCAGCACTCCCGATGGATTGGGGGCGTCCGGCGCTGAAGCTTTCTTT. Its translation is CASTPDGLGASGAEAFF.

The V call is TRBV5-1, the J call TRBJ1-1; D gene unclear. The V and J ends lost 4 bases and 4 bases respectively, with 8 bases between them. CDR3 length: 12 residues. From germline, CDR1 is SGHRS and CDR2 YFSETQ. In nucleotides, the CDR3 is TGCGCCAGCAGCCGGAGTAGCACTGAAGCTTTCTTT. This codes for CASSRSSTEAFF.

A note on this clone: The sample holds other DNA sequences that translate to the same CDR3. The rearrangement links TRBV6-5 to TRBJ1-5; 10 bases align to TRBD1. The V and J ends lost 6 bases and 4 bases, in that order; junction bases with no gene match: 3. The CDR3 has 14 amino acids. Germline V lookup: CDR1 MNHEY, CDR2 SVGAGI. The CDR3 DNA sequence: TGTGCCAGCAGCGACAGGGGGCTAAATCAGCCCCAGCATTTT. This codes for CASSDRGLNQPQHF.

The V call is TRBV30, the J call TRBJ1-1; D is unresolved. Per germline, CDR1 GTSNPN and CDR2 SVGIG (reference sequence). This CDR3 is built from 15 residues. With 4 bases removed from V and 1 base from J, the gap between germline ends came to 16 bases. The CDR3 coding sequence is TGTGCCTGGACCGAGGGTTCGTGGGCGAACACTGAAGCTTTCTTT. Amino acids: CAWTEGSWANTEAFF.

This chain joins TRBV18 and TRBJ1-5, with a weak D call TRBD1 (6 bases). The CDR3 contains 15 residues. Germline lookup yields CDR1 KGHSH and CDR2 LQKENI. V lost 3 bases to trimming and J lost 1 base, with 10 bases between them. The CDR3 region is CASSPETGSNQPQHF. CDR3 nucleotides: TGTGCCAGCTCACCGGAAACAGGGAGCAATCAGCCCCAGCATTTT.

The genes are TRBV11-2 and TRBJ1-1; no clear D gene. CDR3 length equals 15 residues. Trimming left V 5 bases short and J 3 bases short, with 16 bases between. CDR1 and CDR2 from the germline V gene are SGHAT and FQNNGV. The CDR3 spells CASSQGAATYTEAFF. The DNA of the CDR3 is TGTGCCAGCAGCCAAGGTGCAGCGACCTACACTGAAGCTTTCTTT.

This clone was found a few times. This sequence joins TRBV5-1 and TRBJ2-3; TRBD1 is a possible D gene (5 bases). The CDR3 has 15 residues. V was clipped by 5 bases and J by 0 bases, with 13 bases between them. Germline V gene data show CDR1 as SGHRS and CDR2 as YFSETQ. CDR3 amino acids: CASSLQDQSTDTQYF. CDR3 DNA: TGCGCCAGCAGTTTACAGGACCAAAGCACAGATACGCAGTATTTT.

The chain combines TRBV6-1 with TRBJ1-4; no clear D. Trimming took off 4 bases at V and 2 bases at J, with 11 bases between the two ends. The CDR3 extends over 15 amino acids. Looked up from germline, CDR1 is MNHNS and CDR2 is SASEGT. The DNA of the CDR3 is TGTGCCAGCAGTGGAACCGGGAATACTAATGAAAAACTGTTTTTT. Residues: CASSGTGNTNEKLFF.

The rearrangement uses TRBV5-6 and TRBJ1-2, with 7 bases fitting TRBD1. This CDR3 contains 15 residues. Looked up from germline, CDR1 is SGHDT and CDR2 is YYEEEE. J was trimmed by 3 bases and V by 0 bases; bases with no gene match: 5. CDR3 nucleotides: TGTGCCAGCAGCTTGGTTCGGGACAGATACTATGGCTACACCTTC. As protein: CASSLVRDRYYGYTF.

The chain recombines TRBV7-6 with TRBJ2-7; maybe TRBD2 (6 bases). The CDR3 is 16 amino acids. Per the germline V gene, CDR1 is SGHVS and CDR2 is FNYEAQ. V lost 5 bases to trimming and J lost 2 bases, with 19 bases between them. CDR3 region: CASSPSIKRTTYEQYF. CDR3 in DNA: TGTGCCAGCAGCCCTTCCATCAAGCGGACTACCTACGAGCAGTACTTC.

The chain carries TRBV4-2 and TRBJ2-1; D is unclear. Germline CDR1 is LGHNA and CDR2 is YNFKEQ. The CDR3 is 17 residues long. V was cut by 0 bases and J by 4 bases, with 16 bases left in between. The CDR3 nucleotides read TGTGCCAGCAGCCAAGATACGGCCCAGACTGGTTACAATGAGCAGTTCTTC. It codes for CASSQDTAQTGYNEQFF.

CDR3 region: CASSEEGAGHLPQHF. CDR3 in DNA: TGTGCCAGCAGTGAGGAAGGGGCCGGCCATTTGCCCCAGCATTTT. The chain links TRBV2 to TRBJ1-5; tentative D call: TRBD1 (5 bases). The CDR3 runs to 15 residues. The V gene lost 3 bases and the J gene lost 9 bases, with 18 bases spanning the gap. The germline V gene encodes CDR1 SNHLY and CDR2 FYNNEI.

CDR3 amino acids: CASSLVRYGYTF. The DNA for the CDR3 is TGTGCCAGCAGCTTAGTTCGTTATGGCTACACCTTC. This rearrangement joins TRBV7-9 to TRBJ1-2; D call uncertain. The CDR3 length is 12 residues. V lost 1 base and J lost 5, with 5 bases in between. Germline V CDR1 and CDR2: SEHNR, FQNEAQ (reference sequence).